This TCR beta chain appears in the sequencing data of a study of OX40 agonist ivuxolimab in advanced cancers. In the case of this clone: The antigen is unknown.

This CDR3 contains 14 residues. Trimming took 4 bases from V and 5 from J, leaving 13 bases between them. Germline V lookup: CDR1 SGDLS, CDR2 YYNGEE. Measured with immunoSEQ multiplex PCR; TCRdb has only the in-frame clones, and not every one. The repertoire has approximately 51,000 clones, around 77% of them found once; the top ten carry around 2%. Study-wide results and limits: Low normalized T-cell clonal expansion was also seen in some nonresponders. CD4+ T cells averaged fewer expanded clones than CD8+ T cells. Dosing at 0.1 to 3.0 mg/kg was accompanied by clonal expansion of CD4+ and CD8+ blood T cells by week 6.

The rearrangement joins TRBV9 to TRBJ2-1; a possible D gene is TRBD2 (5 bases). The clonotype comes from an adult with an advanced solid tumor such as melanoma, head and neck, liver or kidney cancer. The sample here was CD4+ or CD8+ T cells sorted from blood, taken in a trial of the OX40 agonist ivuxolimab. This chain's CDR3 is CASSPLSGNNEQFF. The CDR3 DNA reads TGTGCCAGCAGCCCCCTGAGCGGTAACAATGAGCAGTTCTTC.